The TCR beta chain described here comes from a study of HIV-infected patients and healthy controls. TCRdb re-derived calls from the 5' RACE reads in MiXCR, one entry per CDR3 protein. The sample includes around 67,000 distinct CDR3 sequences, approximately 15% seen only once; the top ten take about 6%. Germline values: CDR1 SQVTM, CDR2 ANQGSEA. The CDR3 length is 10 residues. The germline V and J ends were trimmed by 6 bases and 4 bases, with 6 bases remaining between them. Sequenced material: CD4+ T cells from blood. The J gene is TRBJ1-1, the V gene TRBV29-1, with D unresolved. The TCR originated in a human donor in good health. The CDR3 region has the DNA TGCAGCGTGGAGTCCACTGAAGCTTTCTTT. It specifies CSVESTEAFF.